The text below deals with one T cell receptor (beta chain). Antigen specificity is unknown. These data originate in a study of CXCR3-negative and CXCR3-positive naive CD8 T cells. Study results and limitations: From TRB CDR3 properties, TCR strength was inferred; surface CD5 did not differ between naive subsets. TRBV-TRBJ usage was similar across naive CXCR3 subsets but distinct in memory cells. When CXCR3-positive naive cells were set against CXCR3-negative naive cells, the former had more hydrophobic TRB CDR3s. The study found comparably high diversity in both naive subsets and much lower diversity in memory CD8+ cells.

The CDR3 length is 13 residues. Germline V gene sequence: CDR1 SEHNR, CDR2 FQNEAQ (reference sequence). Through 5' RACE with UMI labels, the TRB cDNA libraries were prepared. Reprocessing the 5' RACE reads, TCRdb reports a single entry for every CDR3 protein and omits DNA. This table lists 140,000 to 150,000 distinct CDR3 sequences. Among CD8+ T cells, naive ones were CD45RO-CCR7+CD27+CD95-. Sequencing used naive CXCR3+ CD8+ T cells from blood. Subset in this sample: CD45RO-CCR7+CD27+CD95- naive CD8+ T cells expressing CXCR3 (TNR3+). The V gene is TRBV7-9, the J gene TRBJ1-1; the D gene TCRdb calls, TRBD1, cannot be checked with no DNA. This receptor was taken from a human donor in good health. Some clones in this sample may be carry-over from other donors' samples. CDR3 in amino acids: CASSLSRTGEAFF.